This T cell receptor (beta chain) was sequenced during a study of blood T cell repertoires in COVID-19 (TCRdb year 2020). Regarding the study in general: Samples from collaborators originated in the United States, Italy and Spain and spanned both the acute and convalescent phases of COVID-19. The prospective study material was composed of cDNA or gDNA derived from T cells, B-cell-depleted T cells, or PBMCs. Deeply sampled blood TCRbeta repertoires from subjects exposed to, actively infected with, or recovered from COVID-19 were included in the dataset. The repertoires were released in a freely available public database intended as a resource for research on the immune response to SARS-CoV-2. The samples were drawn from the first 160 participants of the ongoing ImmuneRACE study and from 1,200 or so subjects provided by 6 global collaborators. A de-identified subject ID, COVID-19 status, age in years and sex were almost always included in the sample metadata. Where HLA class I and class II types were available, the types were taken from metadata supplied by the sample provider, not from assay-based typing.

Based on the germline V gene (reference sequence), the CDR1 and CDR2 sequences are MNHEY and SMNVEV. Including cysteine and phenylalanine, the CDR3 has 14 amino acids. Only the CDR3 part of the read is kept: 42 bases, read in frame from the first base. Trimming leaves V shorter by 6 bases and J shorter by 3 bases, with the junction holding 4 bases beyond the gene matches. Collaborating institutions collected whole blood in K2EDTA tubes following their own protocols. For TCRbeta analysis, collaborators shipped samples in one of three forms: frozen whole blood, isolated PBMCs, or DNA extracted from either of those sample types. TCRbeta CDR3 regions were amplified from genomic DNA using the immunoSEQ Assay, a bias-controlled multiplex PCR. Per the original workflow: Nucleated cell counts per sample were estimated from amplification of reference gene primers within the assay. To quantify the absolute abundance of each unique TCRbeta CDR3 rearrangement, sequence reads were collapsed and filtered. For each sample, productive Simpson clonality was calculated by taking the square root of Simpson's diversity index across productive rearrangements. This is the immuneACCESS table as TCRdb keeps it, with only in-frame sequences that have V and J called. A part of the clones is gone; compared with another copy, unresolved V genes explain less than half, and the rest is unexplained. Clone size and V and J calls were adopted from that table, with D and trimming inferred from the DNA. This sample lists 62,000 or so clones; approximately 86% were detected once. In total, the top ten clones hold roughly 1.4% of the sample.

Of note for this clone: Its antigen has not been determined. No qualities accompany the bases; no much larger clone lies one base away.

What the research found in general, with its limitations: The amount of clinical and demographic metadata varied by source and participant and was provided uncurated.

The sequencing sample was made of peripheral blood. The receptor was isolated from a woman aged 55-70 years with acute or convalescent COVID-19. This receptor chain uses TRBV27 and TRBJ2-5, with 10 bases aligning to TRBD2. Read as DNA, the sequence is TGTGCCAGCAGCACCACTAGCGGGAAAGAGACCCAGTACTTC. This encodes CASSTTSGKETQYF.